This TCR beta chain was identified during a study of a mutant IDH1 vaccine in newly diagnosed glioma. As to time point: week 5, during vaccination. Alongside topical imiquimod, each dose of vaccine comprised 300 ug of mutant IDH1 20-mer peptide. CDR3 length: 9 amino acids. Trimming took off 7 bases at V and 9 bases at J, with 7 bases between the two ends. Germline lookup yields CDR1 DFQATT and CDR2 SNEGSKA (reference sequence). This clone was picked up a small number of times. Its antigen is unidentified. Assay used: immunoSEQ multiplex PCR; TCRdb lists only in-frame clones, some missing. Here the sample spans 40,000 or so clones, approximately 83% being singletons.

V is TRBV20-1 and J is TRBJ1-5; unclear D gene. This clonotype originated in a man aged 40-55 years with glioma. The sequenced sample was PBMCs, obtained from a glioma patient whose treatment included an IDH1 peptide vaccine. The CDR3 DNA reads TGCAGTGTTGCATGGCCCCAGCATTTT. Encoded protein: CSVAWPQHF.